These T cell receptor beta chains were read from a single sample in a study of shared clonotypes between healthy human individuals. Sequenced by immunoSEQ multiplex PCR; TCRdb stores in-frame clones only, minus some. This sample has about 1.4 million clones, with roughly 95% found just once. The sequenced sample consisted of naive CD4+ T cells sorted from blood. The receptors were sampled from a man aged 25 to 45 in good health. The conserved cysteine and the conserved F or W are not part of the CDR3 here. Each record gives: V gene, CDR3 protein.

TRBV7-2,ASSLGQGLSYGYT
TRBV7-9,ASSLEAGYYEQY
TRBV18,ASSSSGANVLT
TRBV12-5,ASLKAPSPEAF
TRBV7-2,ASSLRGTGVGNTIY
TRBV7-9,ASSSRGGVAKNIQY
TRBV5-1,ASSLGDGVGNTIY
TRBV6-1,ASSAGDGAQY
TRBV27,ASSPGTGYGNTIY
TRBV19,ASSFSGRAKGEQF
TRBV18,ASSPAGQGTNTGELF
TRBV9,ASSASGMTYEQY
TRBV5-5,ASSLGTGGLWEQY
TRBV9,ASSDLETQY
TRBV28,ASRPGQGARKNIQY
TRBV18,ASSPPTSGRPNTGELF
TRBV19,ASSTGFDQGAF
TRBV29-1,SVEDLRQGEAF
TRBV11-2,ASSLGTSGRARETQY
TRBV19,ASADRSLFNEKLF
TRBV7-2,ASSLVFWGPLNQPQH
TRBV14,ASSQARSGLAGDRDTGELF
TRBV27,ASSFSGRDTDTQY
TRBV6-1,ASSPKIYEQY
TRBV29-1,SVGGWVRESQETQY
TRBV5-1,ASSTGLAGTGELF
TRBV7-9,ASSVRKGQGTEAF
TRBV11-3,ASSLVRENDEQY
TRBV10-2,ASTPPTGGTDTQY
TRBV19,ASSPDLTGDFYEQY